These T cell receptor beta chains were read from a single sample in a study of T cell clones after liver transplantation. Repertoires were generated with immunoSEQ multiplex PCR, while TCRdb's copy carries only in-frame clones and drops some. This sample has roughly 100,000 clones, with roughly four fifths found just once. The input for sequencing was CD4+ T cells from blood, taken before liver transplant. Every receptor here comes from a human donor who received a liver transplant. CDR3s include the opening cysteine and the closing phenylalanine or tryptophan. D genes are given only for firm matches. Clone size appears in some rows only: once, few, many, or a class for an expanded clone.

TRBV28	NA	TRBJ1-5	NA	CASSFGDNQPQHF	TGTGCCAGCAGTTTTGGGGACAATCAGCCCCAGCATTTT
TRBV7-3	NA	TRBJ1-1	once	CASSPGVVEGAEAFF	TGTGCCAGCAGCCCAGGGGTGGTCGAGGGTGCTGAAGCTTTCTTT
TRBV9	NA	TRBJ1-2	NA	CASSRPEGWGPGYTF	TGTGCCAGCAGTCGGCCAGAGGGTTGGGGACCGGGCTACACCTTC
TRBV7-6	NA	TRBJ1-3	NA	CASSASLLGNTIYF	TGTGCCAGCAGCGCATCCCTCTTGGGAAACACCATATATTTT
TRBV12-5	NA	TRBJ2-7	NA	CASGWGAIAYEQYF	TGTGCTAGTGGTTGGGGGGCTATTGCCTACGAGCAGTACTTC
TRBV6-1	NA	TRBJ1-3	NA	CASSEALRAGGNTIYF	TGTGCCAGCAGTGAAGCGCTTCGGGCAGGAGGAAACACCATATATTTT
TRBV7-2	NA	TRBJ1-1	NA	CASSPQTDGNTEAFF	TGTGCCAGCAGCCCCCAGACGGATGGTAACACTGAAGCTTTCTTT
TRBV5-1	NA	TRBJ2-7	NA	CASSTGQWAYEQYF	TGCGCCAGCAGCACCGGACAGTGGGCCTACGAGCAGTACTTC
TRBV7-3	NA	TRBJ2-7	NA	CASSLRRGSGEQYF	TGTGCCAGCAGCTTAAGGCGGGGATCCGGCGAGCAGTACTTC
TRBV5-4	NA	TRBJ2-7	few	CASSSQASYEQYF	TGTGCCAGCAGCTCGCAGGCATCCTACGAGCAGTACTTC
TRBV28	TRBD1	TRBJ2-7	NA	CASSRTGGVPYEQYF	TGTGCCAGCAGCCGCACAGGGGGCGTCCCCTACGAGCAGTACTTC
TRBV28	NA	TRBJ2-2	NA	CASSLGVTGELFF	TGTGCCAGCAGTTTAGGTGTCACCGGGGAGCTGTTTTTT
TRBV19	TRBD1	TRBJ1-2	NA	CASSIDRDRSYYGYTF	TGTGCCAGTAGTATAGATCGGGACAGGAGCTACTATGGCTACACCTTC
TRBV7-9	NA	TRBJ1-6	NA	CASSLRDSPLHF	TGTGCCAGCAGCTTGAGGGATTCACCCCTCCACTTT
TRBV28	NA	TRBJ1-1	NA	CASLVEFGNTEAFF	TGTGCCAGCTTAGTTGAATTCGGGAACACTGAAGCTTTCTTT
TRBV30	TRBD2	TRBJ2-5	NA	CAWSIGIAGRGAVAIGRETQYF	TGTGCCTGGAGTATTGGGATAGCGGGAAGGGGGGCAGTCGCCATCGGCCGCGAGACCCAGTACTTC
TRBV19	NA	TRBJ2-6	few	CASSMGASSGANVLTF	TGTGCCAGTAGTATGGGGGCGAGCTCTGGGGCCAACGTCCTGACTTTC
TRBV5-1	NA	TRBJ2-1	NA	CASSLGSISYNEQFF	TGCGCCAGCAGCTTAGGTTCAATCTCCTACAATGAGCAGTTCTTC
TRBV7-2	TRBD1	TRBJ1-1	NA	CASSPNRGRDAEAFF	TGTGCCAGCAGCCCTAACAGGGGGCGCGACGCTGAAGCTTTCTTT
TRBV7-2	NA	TRBJ1-5	NA	CASSLAGEQPQHF	TGTGCCAGCAGCTTAGCGGGAGAACAACCCCAGCATTTT
TRBV2	NA	TRBJ2-6	few	CASSPASSGANVLTF	TGTGCCAGCAGTCCCGCCAGCTCTGGGGCCAACGTCCTGACTTTC
TRBV29-1	TRBD1	TRBJ1-1	NA	CSVEDQEGQGGTEAFF	TGCAGCGTTGAAGATCAGGAGGGACAGGGCGGCACTGAAGCTTTCTTT
TRBV29-1	TRBD2	TRBJ2-3	once	CSVVRTSGSPDTQYF	TGCAGCGTGGTCCGGACTAGCGGGAGCCCAGATACGCAGTATTTT
TRBV5-6	NA	TRBJ1-2	NA	CASSLRQGSYGYTF	TGTGCCAGCAGCTTGAGGCAGGGATCCTATGGCTACACCTTC
TRBV4-1	NA	TRBJ1-1	once	CASSQDTEAFF	TGCGCCAGCAGCCAGGACACTGAAGCTTTCTTT
TRBV5-1	TRBD1	TRBJ2-5	NA	CASSPTTGVGTQYF	TGCGCCAGCAGCCCTACTACAGGGGTAGGGACCCAGTACTTC
TRBV2	TRBD1	TRBJ2-1	NA	CASSPYGQGDNEQFF	TGTGCCAGCAGCCCTTACGGACAGGGGGACAATGAGCAGTTCTTC
TRBV28	NA	TRBJ2-7	once	CASDRTVSQPVSF	TGTGCCTCTGATAGGACAGTAAGTCAGCCTGTTTCGTTT
TRBV6-5	NA	TRBJ2-2	few	CASGNRQLTGELFF	TGTGCCAGCGGCAATCGACAGCTCACCGGGGAGCTGTTTTTT
TRBV5-1	NA	TRBJ2-5	NA	CASSFLGVQETQYF	TGCGCCAGCAGCTTCCTGGGGGTCCAAGAGACCCAGTACTTC
TRBV28	TRBD1	TRBJ1-4	once	CASSFGTGVNEKLFF	TGTGCCAGCAGTTTTGGGACAGGGGTTAATGAAAAACTGTTTTTT
TRBV7-9	NA	TRBJ2-1	NA	CASSPHREYEQFF	TGTGCCAGCAGCCCTCACCGGGAGTATGAGCAGTTCTTC
TRBV2	NA	TRBJ1-3	NA	CASSEQGSGNTIYF	TGTGCCAGCAGTGAACAGGGATCTGGAAACACCATATATTTT
TRBV19	NA	TRBJ2-7	NA	CASSIRGPVGDEQYF	TGTGCCAGTAGTATCCGGGGGCCCGTCGGAGACGAGCAGTACTTC
TRBV14	NA	TRBJ2-7	NA	CASSRYVAGASYEQYF	TGTGCCAGCAGCCGTTACGTGGCGGGGGCTTCCTACGAGCAGTACTTC
TRBV18	TRBD2	TRBJ2-2	NA	CASSPPGTSGNTGELFF	TGTGCCAGCTCACCACCGGGGACTAGCGGGAACACCGGGGAGCTGTTTTTT
TRBV7-3	NA	TRBJ2-1	NA	CASSAWGAANEQFF	TGTGCCAGCAGCGCCTGGGGAGCCGCTAATGAGCAGTTCTTC
TRBV7-2	NA	TRBJ2-3	NA	CASSLELAGTHSTDTQYF	TGTGCCAGCAGCTTAGAACTCGCCGGGACTCATAGCACAGATACGCAGTATTTT
TRBV2	NA	TRBJ2-7	once	CASSVGSPTFEQYF	TGTGCCAGCAGTGTGGGTAGCCCGACTTTCGAGCAGTACTTC
TRBV2	TRBD1	TRBJ1-5	NA	CASRGGQVREPQHF	TGTGCCAGCAGAGGTGGACAGGTTCGGGAGCCCCAGCATTTT
TRBV11-3	TRBD2	TRBJ2-2	NA	CASSLDSGRARTGELFF	TGTGCCAGCAGCTTAGATAGCGGGAGGGCCCGCACCGGGGAGCTGTTTTTT
TRBV18	TRBD1	TRBJ2-7	once	CASSPYGTGNEQYF	TGTGCCAGCTCACCCTATGGGACAGGGAACGAGCAGTACTTC
TRBV7-3	TRBD2	TRBJ2-5	once	CASSAGLVAQETQYF	TGTGCCAGCAGCGCGGGACTAGTGGCCCAAGAGACCCAGTACTTC
TRBV5-6	NA	TRBJ1-4	once	CASSLEGEGGKLFF	TGTGCCAGCAGCTTGGAGGGGGAGGGAGGAAAACTGTTTTTT
TRBV19	NA	TRBJ2-1	NA	CASSTLDSGTYNEQFF	TGTGCCAGTAGTACTTTGGACAGTGGGACCTACAATGAGCAGTTCTTC
TRBV27	NA	TRBJ2-7	once	CASSASRGPYEQYF	TGTGCCAGCAGTGCCTCCCGGGGGCCCTACGAGCAGTACTTC
TRBV2	TRBD1	TRBJ2-1	NA	CASSTGGNYNEQFF	TGTGCCAGCAGCACAGGGGGGAACTACAATGAGCAGTTCTTC
TRBV5-1	TRBD1	TRBJ2-7	NA	CASSSGQGPGEQYF	TGCGCCAGCAGCTCGGGACAGGGGCCCGGGGAGCAGTACTTC
TRBV9	NA	TRBJ1-5	NA	CASSVAPHQPQHF	TGTGCCAGCAGCGTAGCCCCCCATCAGCCCCAGCATTTT
TRBV18	TRBD1	TRBJ2-5	NA	CASSPLAKKTGWKETQYF	TGTGCCAGCTCACCACTCGCTAAGAAGACAGGGTGGAAAGAGACCCAGTACTTC
TRBV11-2	NA	TRBJ1-2	NA	CASSLGGQNGYTF	TGTGCCAGCAGCTTGGGGGGGCAGAATGGCTACACCTTC
TRBV6-1	NA	TRBJ1-2	once	CASTPREGFNYGYTF	TGTGCCAGCACGCCCAGAGAGGGATTCAACTATGGCTACACCTTC
TRBV7-8	TRBD1	TRBJ2-6	few	CASSLWARQGTGANVLTF	TGTGCCAGCAGCTTATGGGCGAGACAGGGAACTGGGGCCAACGTCCTGACTTTC
TRBV9	TRBD1	TRBJ1-4	NA	CASSVAPGQGNEKLFF	TGTGCCAGCAGCGTAGCGCCGGGACAGGGAAATGAAAAACTGTTTTTT
TRBV11-2	NA	TRBJ1-1	once	CASSLVRGSFSSEKAFF	TGTGCCAGCAGCTTAGTAAGGGGTTCGTTCAGTTCAGAGAAAGCTTTCTTT